Described below is a single T cell receptor (beta chain) sequence and its context. This clonotype has at least ten counts. The antigen it recognizes is unknown. No base quality information exists; no much larger clone differs at one position. The sample comes from a study of human T cells and chemical hapten exposure (dated by TCRdb to the early 2020s). Study-level background: The libraries were sequenced as a pool, and the TCR yield per sample differed mostly because of small variations in library volumes within the pool. Peripheral blood TCR repertoire changes were tracked in vivo in alopecia patients during primary and secondary sensitization to the hapten diphenylcyclopropenone (DPC). General findings and caveats noted by the study authors: DPC sensitization did not change how many TCRs were above 1 in 1000 frequency, and no evidence was found of alterations in global repertoire structure. After repeated subsampling, the strength of the expansion versus patch-test correlation and the threshold at which it became significant changed.

Total RNA was isolated from unfractionated whole blood collected in Tempus Blood RNA tubes. Roughly five healthy volunteers acted as controls for TCR sequencing and had blood drawn at day 0, 2 weeks and 6 weeks. Taken from the germline V gene, the CDR1 and CDR2 loops are MGHRA and YSYEKL. Trimmed from V: 2 bases; trimmed from J: 5 bases; junction bases lacking a gene match: 9. Inclusive of the bounding cysteine and phenylalanine, the CDR3 is 17 residues long. The read is trimmed to its CDR3 DNA, 51 bases read in frame from base 1. During library preparation, unique molecular identifiers were attached to individual cDNA molecules so that TCRs could be counted in a quantitative, reproducible way. Both TCR alpha and TCR beta chains were sequenced from each blood RNA sample. The published analysis was carried out like this. The median number of TCRs per sample was some 100,000, ranging from roughly 23,224 to 700,000. The Decombinator software suite was used to annotate V, J and CDR3 in the TCR reads. For the PS versus PT1 abundance plots, all samples were subsampled to the same number of TCRs (28,000). Expanded TCRs were defined as absent before sensitization and observed at least eight times at the 2-week time point. TCRdb's own reprocessing of the public reads used fastp at Q25 and MiXCR and kept productive beta chains. Each record represents a unique CDR3 protein, reported with the most common genes and DNA among its rows. The V and J calls were not made by the authors but by TCRdb's processing. The sample profile shows about 120,000 distinct CDR3 sequences; around 9% of them were found once. Of the sample, around 1.5% falls within the top ten clones.

This sequence uses TRBV4-1 and TRBJ1-6, with 7 junctional bases fitting TRBD1. This receptor was identified in a human donor in good health. Some clones in this sample may be carry-over from other donors' samples. Donor details come from another sample of the same person, matched by shared clones. Sequencing was carried out using whole blood. CDR3 region: CASSQKGGTAHNSPLHF. The nucleotides read TGCGCCAGCAGCCAAAAGGGGGGGACAGCCCATAATTCACCCCTCCACTTT.